These T cell receptor beta chains were read from a single sample in a study of T cells in Graves' hyperthyroidism and ophthalmopathy. MiXCR, applied by TCRdb to the multiplex PCR reads, yields one record per CDR3 protein. The sample contains 300,000 to 350,000 distinct CDR3 sequences, roughly 18% of which appear only once. The sequenced sample was blood. These receptor sequences come from a woman aged 45 to 65 with Graves' hyperthyroidism. Both conserved end residues are trimmed from each CDR3.

v_call cdr3_length cdr3_aa
TRBV2 12 ASSVGTGGNEQF
TRBV10-3 12 AISESRGNAEAF
TRBV20-1 13 SARDLAGLTDTQY
TRBV7-9 13 ASSGAGARVYEQY
TRBV6-5 14 ASSYSLAGGADTQY
TRBV11-2 9 ASRGARTVF
TRBV6-5 12 ASSYSRRQETQY
TRBV5-1 10 ASSFNTGELF
TRBV6-1 17 ASSQSSLLAGAAKNIQY
TRBV29-1 11 SVENPNTGELF
TRBV5-6 12 ASTLGQGASEAF
TRBV20-1 11 SARLGANTEAF
TRBV11-1 11 ASSRGQKETQY
TRBV7-3 13 ASRLTSGSTDTQY
TRBV12-3/TRBV12-4 14 ASSLGLAGLSYEQY
TRBV24-1 13 ATSDEQGGNQPQH
TRBV20-1 15 SARDPGYRYAYNEQF
TRBV18 11 ASSPPSGREQF
TRBV12-3/TRBV12-4 12 ASSLRLGDTEAF
TRBV28 13 ASKAGGRGLETQY
TRBV12-3/TRBV12-4 11 ASSTGQADEAF
TRBV11-2 18 ASSLRYPGLAGGVTDTQY
TRBV28 11 ASSSQTTYEQY
TRBV14 13 ASSHATGGTDTQY
TRBV10-3 11 AIIQDGNSPLH
TRBV28 12 ASSMGQSNSPLH
TRBV10-3 12 ASKGTSGVFGQY
TRBV18 12 ASSKGQAGNTIY
TRBV5-1 14 ASSLFPSGGNNEQF
TRBV29-1 11 SVGGIYTDTQY
TRBV6-1 12 ASSDRVPTGELF
TRBV6-1 16 ASSENPGSWIVNTEAF
TRBV27 12 ASSLTGVSTEAF
TRBV4-1 13 ASSRPSDQYNEQF
TRBV30 12 AWEKTGGMETQY
TRBV3-1 16 ASSRNPGLAGVQETQY
TRBV27 12 ASSPRPIPQPQH
TRBV28 12 AGSLTSGTNEQY
TRBV27 14 ASSLGTGWLDSPLH
TRBV20-1 14 SARDSTPGSPGELF
TRBV18 13 ASSPTAVLGDIQY